A single sample is the source of the 23 T cell receptor beta chains below, sequenced in a study of CD8 T cells in ankylosing spondylitis. TCRdb redid the calling of the 5' RACE reads with MiXCR, one entry per CDR3 protein. The sample consists of 100,000 to 150,000 distinct CDR3 sequences, roughly a tenth of them appearing once. The sequenced material came from blood, either unsorted or a sorted T cell fraction (not recorded which). All receptors derive from a male donor with ankylosing spondylitis or in good health (not recorded which).

J is TRBJ2-5 and V is TRBV9, with TRBD1 identical over 11 bases. J gave up 4 bases and V 2 bases, and 4 bases lay outside the gene matches. Germline V CDR1 and CDR2: SGDLS, YYNGEE. The CDR3 is 15 amino acids. DNA for the CDR3: TGTGCCAGCAGCGTTGGGACAGGGGGTTTAGAGACCCAGTACTTC. Protein sequence: CASSVGTGGLETQYF.

The chain is built from TRBV28 and TRBJ1-4; D call uncertain. Trimming cost V 10 bases and J 8 bases, with 17 bases left between them. The CDR3 is 13 amino acids. CDR1 is MDHEN and CDR2 is SYDVKM in the germline V gene. DNA of the CDR3: TGTGCCACAGCTCCGACGGTGGGAGAAAAACTGTTTTTT. Its translation: CATAPTVGEKLFF.

This clonotype has ten or more counts. V gene TRBV12-3 or TRBV12-4 combines with J gene TRBJ2-1; 9 nucleotides agree with TRBD2. This CDR3 has 11 amino acids. The CDR3 reads CAAGGNNEQFF. The CDR3 bases are TGTGCGGCGGGAGGGAACAATGAGCAGTTCTTC.

The sample holds many counts of this clonotype. The chain couples TRBV7-8 to TRBJ1-1, with no clear D. V lost 0 bases and J 3 bases, leaving 8 bases between the germline ends. The V gene's germline CDR1 is SGHVS and CDR2 FQNEAQ. CDR3 length: 14 amino acids. In DNA, the CDR3 is TGTGCCAGCAGCTTAGCCCCAGACCACACTGAAGCTTTCTTT. Translating it yields CASSLAPDHTEAFF.

This clonotype has just a few counts. One junction end does not reproduce the germline sequence, and a read error may be involved. Here the CDR3 reads CASSEGSGANGLTF. CDR3 in DNA: TGCGCCAGCAGTGAGGGCTCTGGGGCCAACGGCCTGACTTTC. The rearrangement joins TRBV10-2 to TRBJ2-6; tentatively, D is TRBD1 (5 bases). The CDR3 extends over 14 amino acids. Germline V CDR1 and CDR2: WSHSY, SAAADI.

This clonotype was recorded at least ten times. The chain recombines TRBV20-1 with TRBJ1-5, with 10 bases that match TRBD1. Trimming took 1 base from V and 7 from J; bases not matched to a gene: 7. CDR1 DFQATT and CDR2 SNEGSKA come from the germline V gene (reference sequence). This CDR3 region has 15 residues. The DNA for the CDR3 is TGCAGTGCTAGAGTGGGGACAGGGGTTGGACAGCCCCAGCATTTT. This gives the protein CSARVGTGVGQPQHF.

The sample holds a few counts of this clonotype. V usage is TRBV15 and J usage is TRBJ1-1; the match to TRBD1 covers 7 bases. V was clipped by 2 bases and J by 1 base; unmatched bases: 16. CDR3 size: 19 residues. Germline lookup yields CDR1 LNHNV and CDR2 YYDKDF (reference sequence). CDR3 DNA sequence: TGTGCCACCAGCAGAAAGCAACAGGGGAAAATGAACTGGAACACTGAAGCTTTCTTT. This codes for CATSRKQQGKMNWNTEAFF.

Concerning this clonotype itself: Given a much more abundant clone one base away, this may be a read error. The chain carries TRBV12-3 or TRBV12-4 and TRBJ2-3, with TRBD2 matching 11 bases. CDR3 size: 18 residues. The CDR3 nucleotides are TGTACCAGCAGTACCGGTACTAGCGGGAGAAAAGGGGGAGATACGCAGTATTTT. This gives the protein CTSSTGTSGRKGGDTQYF.

This clonotype has ten or more counts. This chain links TRBV7-2 with TRBJ2-7; 8 bases line up with TRBD2. Germline V gene sequence: CDR1 SGHTA, CDR2 FQGNSA. The CDR3 runs to 15 residues. V dropped 2 bases and J dropped 2; count of bases not matched to a gene: 5. The CDR3 nucleotides are TGTGCCAGCAGCTTATTTAGCGGGACTACCTACGAGCAGTACTTC. Translated: CASSLFSGTTYEQYF. Full variable domain (outside the CDR3, taken from reference TRBV7-2 and TRBJ2-7): GAGVSQSPSNKVTEKGKDVELRCDPISGHTALYWYRQSLGQGLEFLIYFQGNSAPDKSGLPSDRFSAERTGGSVSTLTIQRTQQEDSAVYLCASSLFSGTTYEQYFGPGTRLTVT.

This clonotype came up many times. The V call is TRBV6-1, the J call TRBJ2-7; 10 nucleotides match TRBD2. The CDR3 covers 15 residues. Germline loops: CDR1 MNHNS, CDR2 SASEGT. J gave up 7 bases and V 3 bases, and 9 bases lay outside the gene matches. CDR3 nucleotide sequence: TGTGCCAGCAGTGAGGGCCCTAGCGGGAGTTTAGAGCAGTACTTC. Encoded protein: CASSEGPSGSLEQYF.

The table lists this clonotype with many counts. The chain links TRBV5-1 to TRBJ2-1; 12 bases are shared with TRBD2. The V gene's germline CDR1 is SGHRS and CDR2 YFSETQ. The CDR3 covers 16 residues. After removal of 0 bases from V and 7 bases from J, the junction contained 5 bases not matched to a gene. The CDR3 sequence: CASSLVPSGRGNEQFF. Here the CDR3 DNA reads TGCGCCAGCAGCTTGGTTCCTAGCGGGAGGGGAAATGAGCAGTTCTTC.

This chain links TRBV20-1 with TRBJ2-5, with TRBD2 matching 9 bases. Germline CDR1 reads DFQATT; CDR2 reads SNEGSKA (reference sequence). The ends lost 6 bases at V and 1 base at J; junction bases unmatched: 6. The CDR3 sequence is 14 residues long. As DNA, the CDR3 is TGCAGTGCCCCGCCTAGCGGGATCCAAGAGACCCAGTACTTC. Protein sequence: CSAPPSGIQETQYF.

This clonotype has only a few counts. The rearrangement joins TRBV7-3 to TRBJ2-2; 7 bases are a match to TRBD1. CDR1 is SGHTA, CDR2 FQGTGA, per germline. The CDR3 has 14 amino acids. The ends lost 5 bases at V and 4 bases at J; junction bases unmatched: 4. The CDR3, as DNA: TGTGCCAGCAGCCGGGACAGATTCACCGGGGAGCTGTTTTTT. Translating gives CASSRDRFTGELFF.

The chain joins TRBV20-1 to TRBJ2-2; D unresolved. V lost 1 base, J lost 3 bases, and 12 bases lay in between. Germline CDR1 and CDR2: DFQATT and SNEGSKA (reference sequence). The CDR3 runs 15 residues. Here the CDR3 reads CSARVRQYYTGELFF. The CDR3, as DNA: TGCAGTGCTAGAGTTCGGCAGTATTACACCGGGGAGCTGTTTTTT.

In its sample, this clonotype was seen many times. The V gene is TRBV28, the J gene TRBJ2-1; no definite D call. The CDR3 is 14 residues long. Germline values: CDR1 MDHEN, CDR2 SYDVKM. Between the trimmed V and J ends, which lost 2 bases and 0 bases, there was a span of 5 bases. The CDR3 spells CASSLLSSYNEQFF. The CDR3 DNA is TGTGCCAGCAGTTTACTGAGCTCCTACAATGAGCAGTTCTTC. The full variable domain, with the rest looked up from reference TRBV28 and TRBJ2-1, is DVKVTQSSRYLVKRTGEKVFLECVQDMDHENMFWYRQDPGLGLRLIYFSYDVKMKEKGDIPEGYSVSREKKERFSLILESASTNQTSMYLCASSLLSSYNEQFFGPGTRLTVL.

There are many counts of this clonotype. The J gene is TRBJ2-1, the V gene TRBV7-2, with 7 bases matching TRBD2. V was pared by 5 bases and J by 3 bases, with 10 bases of the junction left unmatched. Germline CDR1 reads SGHTA; CDR2 reads FQGNSA. This CDR3 contains 16 residues. The DNA for the CDR3 is TGTGCCAGCAGCAGAGCCCCTAGCGGCCTCTACAATGAGCAGTTCTTC. Residues: CASSRAPSGLYNEQFF.

The V gene is TRBV29-1, the J gene TRBJ2-7; no clear D. Trimming removed 4 bases at V and 0 bases at J, with 13 bases between. Germline V gives CDR1 SQVTM, CDR2 ANQGSEA. The CDR3 is 14 residues long. The DNA of the CDR3 is TGCAGCGTTGTTCCGGAGTCCACCTCCTACGAGCAGTACTTC. Translation gives CSVVPESTSYEQYF.

The chain combines TRBV5-1 with TRBJ2-2; D ambiguous. Trimming pared 7 bases from V and 0 bases from J, leaving 7 bases between. This CDR3 is 13 amino acids long. Germline values: CDR1 SGHRS, CDR2 YFSETQ. In nucleotides, the CDR3 is TGCGCCAGCGAAGAACCGAACACCGGGGAGCTGTTTTTT. This translates into CASEEPNTGELFF.

This clonotype was found once. V gene TRBV4-1 combines with J gene TRBJ2-1; D perhaps matches TRBD2 (6 bases). This CDR3 has 15 amino acids. With 6 bases removed from V and 2 bases from J, the gap between germline ends came to 14 bases. Germline V gives CDR1 MGHRA, CDR2 YSYEKL. The CDR3 nucleotides are TGCGCCAGCAGTCAACGACTAGTACCCTACAATGAGCAGTTCTTC. Encoded protein: CASSQRLVPYNEQFF.

This clonotype showed up many times. The chain has TRBV24-1 and TRBJ2-2; 8 nucleotides match TRBD1. Unmatched junction bases numbered 7, after V lost 9 bases and J lost 5 bases. The CDR3 covers 14 residues. Per the germline V gene, CDR1 is KGHDR and CDR2 is SFDVKD. CDR3 sequence: CATRDQGATGELFF. The CDR3 DNA is TGTGCCACCCGAGACCAGGGGGCAACCGGGGAGCTGTTTTTT.

The V gene is TRBV20-1, the J gene TRBJ2-5; D may be TRBD2 (6 bases). CDR3 length equals 12 residues. Trimming pared 6 bases from V and 2 bases from J, leaving 10 bases between. Germline V lookup: CDR1 DFQATT, CDR2 SNEGSKA (reference sequence). The DNA of the CDR3 is TGCAGTGCGGGCCGGGGGCAAGAGACCCAGTACTTC. This codes for CSAGRGQETQYF.

V and J are TRBV4-1 and TRBJ2-2; maybe TRBD2 (6 bases). Germline V lookup: CDR1 MGHRA, CDR2 YSYEKL. V shed 2 bases and J shed 0 bases, with 13 bases lying between them. The CDR3 loop spans 17 amino acids. The CDR3 region has the DNA TGCGCCAGCAGCCAAAAAGAGGGACTTCCGAACACCGGGGAGCTGTTTTTT. Translating it yields CASSQKEGLPNTGELFF.

This clonotype occurred many times. The rearrangement uses TRBV11-1 and TRBJ2-1; D is unclear. The germline CDR1 and CDR2 sequences are SGHAT and FQDESV (reference sequence). Trimming removed 0 bases at V and 6 bases at J, with 12 bases between. CDR3 length: 15 residues. In DNA form, the CDR3 reads TGTGCCAGCAGCTTAGCGGAGCTGGTCATCAATGAGCAGTTCTTC. This gives the protein CASSLAELVINEQFF.